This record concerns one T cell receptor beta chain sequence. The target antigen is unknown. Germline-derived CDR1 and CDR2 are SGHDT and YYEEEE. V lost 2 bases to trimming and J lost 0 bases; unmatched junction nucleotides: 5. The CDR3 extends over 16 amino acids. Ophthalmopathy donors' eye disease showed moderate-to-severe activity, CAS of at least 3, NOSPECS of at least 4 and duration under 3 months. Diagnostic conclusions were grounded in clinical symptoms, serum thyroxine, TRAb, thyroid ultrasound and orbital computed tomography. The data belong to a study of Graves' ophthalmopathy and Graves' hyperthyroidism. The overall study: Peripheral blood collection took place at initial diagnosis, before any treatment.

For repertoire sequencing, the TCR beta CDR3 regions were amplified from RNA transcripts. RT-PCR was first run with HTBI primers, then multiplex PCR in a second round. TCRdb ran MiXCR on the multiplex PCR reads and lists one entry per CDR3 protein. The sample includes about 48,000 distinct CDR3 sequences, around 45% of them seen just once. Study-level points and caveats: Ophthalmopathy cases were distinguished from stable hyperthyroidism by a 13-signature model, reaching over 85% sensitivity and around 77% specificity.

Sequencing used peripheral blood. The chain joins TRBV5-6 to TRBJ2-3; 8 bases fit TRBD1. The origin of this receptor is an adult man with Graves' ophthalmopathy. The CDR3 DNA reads TGTGCCAGCAGCTTACCAGGGGGCCCTAGCACAGATACGCAGTATTTT. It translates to CASSLPGGPSTDTQYF.